The rows below give T cell receptor beta chains drawn from one sample of a study of T cells after yellow fever vaccination. Using its own MiXCR run on the 5' RACE reads, TCRdb lists one record per CDR3 protein. This table holds some 560,000 distinct CDR3 sequences, around a sixth found once. Sequencing used PBMCs, obtained 5 days after the first yellow fever vaccination. The receptors come from a young man who received the YFV17D yellow fever vaccine. Each CDR3 is given without its conserved first and last residue. D genes are given only for firm matches.

TRBV19 NA ASSIPTDTQY
TRBV7-9 NA ASSSVLIPGEQY
TRBV5-1 NA ASSLRGSYEQY
TRBV10-3 NA AISRDGYGYT
TRBV4-2 NA ASSLRWDLFDYGYT
TRBV6-1 TRBD1 ASSEDRETSPLH
TRBV4-3 NA ASSQAARKGDYGYT
TRBV5-1 TRBD1 ASSLGGGVGAF
TRBV19 NA ASTELPLAPGELF
TRBV2 NA ASKADQETQY
TRBV12-3/TRBV12-4 NA ASRRESDYEQY
TRBV12-3/TRBV12-4 NA ASTPDWASGRT
TRBV7-2 TRBD2 ASRLTSGGAS
TRBV4-3 NA ASSRRQVAYNEQF
TRBV3-1 NA ASSRRTIGSPNTEAF
TRBV10-3 TRBD1 ATTHRQGGSQPQH
TRBV20-1 TRBD1 SARDRDRGLDEQY
TRBV12-3/TRBV12-4 NA ASSLGGGQSPQY
TRBV10-3 TRBD2 AIRARTSGEDTQY
TRBV27 NA ASGPGGPGNYGYT
TRBV10-3 NA AISDLGTNYEQY
TRBV30 NA AWSTLGYEQY
TRBV7-2 TRBD2 ASSLVAGGRADTQY
TRBV6-1 NA ASKPGRNQPQH
TRBV20-1 NA SARDPRANTEAF
TRBV20-1 NA SARDQQPYNEQF
TRBV4-2 TRBD1 ASSQDHDRGGTEAF
TRBV23-1 NA ASTQGPPRAGGQGGELF
TRBV20-1 NA SASRRDTDTQY
TRBV7-2 NA ASSLMGAGEQY
TRBV27 NA ASSFRAPGNEQF
TRBV4-1 NA ASSQSATNTGELF
TRBV5-5 TRBD1 ASSLAAGTGGLLDGYT
TRBV4-1 NA ASSQDKTVNQPQH
TRBV6-2/TRBV6-3 NA ASSYGQASTDTQY
TRBV11-2 TRBD1 ASARDRGTDTQY